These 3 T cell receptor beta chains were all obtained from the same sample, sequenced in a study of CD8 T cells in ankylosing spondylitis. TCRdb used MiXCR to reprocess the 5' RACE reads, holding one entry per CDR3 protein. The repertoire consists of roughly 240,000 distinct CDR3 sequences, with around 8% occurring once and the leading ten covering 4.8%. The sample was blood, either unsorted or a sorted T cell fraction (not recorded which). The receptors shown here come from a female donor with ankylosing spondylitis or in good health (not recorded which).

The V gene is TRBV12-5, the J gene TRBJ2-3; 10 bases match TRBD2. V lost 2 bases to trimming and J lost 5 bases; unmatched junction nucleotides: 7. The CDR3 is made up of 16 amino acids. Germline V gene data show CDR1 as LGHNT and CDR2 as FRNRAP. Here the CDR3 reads CASGLMGLAGGDTQYF. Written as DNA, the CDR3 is TGTGCTAGTGGTTTGATGGGGTTAGCGGGAGGAGATACGCAGTATTTT.

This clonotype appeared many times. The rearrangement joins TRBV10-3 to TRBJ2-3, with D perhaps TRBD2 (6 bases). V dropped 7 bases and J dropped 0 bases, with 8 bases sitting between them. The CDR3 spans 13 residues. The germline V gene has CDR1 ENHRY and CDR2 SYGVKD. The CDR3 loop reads CAINRESTDTQYF. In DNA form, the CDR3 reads TGTGCCATCAACCGGGAGAGCACAGATACGCAGTATTTT.

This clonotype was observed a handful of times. The CDR3 nucleotides are TGTGCCAGCAGCACCTTTTCGCTGCCTATTGTCGGCATTCAGTACTTC. It specifies CASSTFSLPIVGIQYF. This chain links TRBV28 with TRBJ2-4, with D unclear. Germline values: CDR1 MDHEN, CDR2 SYDVKM. This CDR3 spans 16 amino acids. V dropped 6 bases and J dropped 9 bases, with 24 bases sitting between them.